Below, one T cell receptor beta chain is given with its context. What it binds is unknown. This entry is derived from a study of early T cells in non-severe SARS-CoV-2 infection. General study results and limits: Anti-spike CD8 responses were favored in VDJdb matching, and private and CD4 specificities were missed.

Individual cDNA molecules each received unique molecular identifiers attached to them. TCRdb reprocessed the 5' RACE reads via MiXCR and lists one record per CDR3 protein. The sample contains around 60,000 distinct CDR3 sequences, about 12% of which appear only once. The J segment lost 4 bases and the V segment lost 4 bases, leaving 6 bases of the junction unmatched. This CDR3 region has 14 residues. Germline CDR1 is SEHNR and CDR2 is FQNEAQ (reference sequence). This sequence was found in an adult who was a healthcare worker with PCR-confirmed SARS-CoV-2 infection or an uninfected control (not recorded which). Material for sequencing was whole blood. The chain recombines TRBV7-9 with TRBJ1-2; 7 bases align to TRBD1. CDR3 residues: CASSSSGGGYGYTF. CDR3 bases: TGTGCCAGCAGCTCCTCAGGGGGAGGCTATGGCTACACCTTC.